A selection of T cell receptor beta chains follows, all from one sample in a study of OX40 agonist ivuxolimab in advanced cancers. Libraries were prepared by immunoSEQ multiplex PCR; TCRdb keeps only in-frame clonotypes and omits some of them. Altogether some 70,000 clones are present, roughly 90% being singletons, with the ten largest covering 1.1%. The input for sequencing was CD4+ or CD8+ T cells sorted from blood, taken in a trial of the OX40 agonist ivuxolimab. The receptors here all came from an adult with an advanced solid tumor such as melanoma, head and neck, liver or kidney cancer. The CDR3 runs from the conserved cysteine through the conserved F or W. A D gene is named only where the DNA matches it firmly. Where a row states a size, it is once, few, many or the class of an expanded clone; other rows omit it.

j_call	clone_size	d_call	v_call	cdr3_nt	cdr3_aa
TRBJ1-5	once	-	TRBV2	TGTGCCAGCAAGGACAGTTTTATCGATCAGCCCCAGCATTTT	CASKDSFIDQPQHF
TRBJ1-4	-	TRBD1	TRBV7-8	TGTGCCAGCAGCTTAGCCGGGACAGGAAATGAAAAACTGTTTTTT	CASSLAGTGNEKLFF
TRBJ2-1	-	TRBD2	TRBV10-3	TGTGCCATCAGCGGGACTAGCGGGAGGGCCAGGAACAATGAGCAGTTCTTC	CAISGTSGRARNNEQFF
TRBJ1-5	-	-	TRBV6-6	TGTGCCAGCAGTTACGACAGTCAGCCCCAGCATTTT	CASSYDSQPQHF
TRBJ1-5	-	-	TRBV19	TGTGCCAGTCGGGAGACACCTTATAGCAATCAGCCCCAGCATTTT	CASRETPYSNQPQHF
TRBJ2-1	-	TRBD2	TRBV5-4	TGTGCCAGCAGCCCAGGGACTAGGGATGAGCAGTTCTTC	CASSPGTRDEQFF
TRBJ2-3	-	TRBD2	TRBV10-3	TGTGCCATCGCCGGGACTAGCGGGACATATGATACGCAGTATTTT	CAIAGTSGTYDTQYF
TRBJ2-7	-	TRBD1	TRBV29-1	TGCAGCGTCTTAACCGGGACAGGGGCCTACGAGCAGTACTTC	CSVLTGTGAYEQYF
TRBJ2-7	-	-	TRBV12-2	TGTGCAAGTCGCTCCGGGGGTGGGAGACAGAGCTCCTACGAGCAGTACTTC	CASRSGGGRQSSYEQYF
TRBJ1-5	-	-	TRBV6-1	TGTGCCAGCAGTGAAGCGTCAGCAATCAATCAGCCCCAGCATTTT	CASSEASAINQPQHF
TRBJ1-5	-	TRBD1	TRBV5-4	TGTGCCAGCAGCTCGGGACAGCGGGGTGGACCCCAGCATTTT	CASSSGQRGGPQHF
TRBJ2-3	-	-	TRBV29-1	TGCAGCGCCGATCGTGAGGGCAGCACAGATACGCAGTATTTT	CSADREGSTDTQYF
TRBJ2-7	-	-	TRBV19	TGTGCCAGTAGTATTCGGCGTCGGCCGAGCTACTACGAGCAGTACTTC	CASSIRRRPSYYEQYF
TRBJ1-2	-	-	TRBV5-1	TGCGCCAGCAGCCAGATTGAGGGTCTGGGATACACCTTC	CASSQIEGLGYTF
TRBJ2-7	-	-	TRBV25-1	TGTGCCAGCAGTGCCACAGGGAACTCCGAGCAGTACTTC	CASSATGNSEQYF
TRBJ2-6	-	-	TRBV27	TGTGCCAGCGTTGGGGTTGGGGCCAACGTCCTGACTTTC	CASVGVGANVLTF
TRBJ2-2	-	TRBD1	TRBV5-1	TGCGCCAGCAGCCTATCAAGAGACAGGGGATCGGCGAACACCGGGGAGCTGTTTTTT	CASSLSRDRGSANTGELFF
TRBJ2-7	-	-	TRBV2	TGTGCCAGCAGCTTGACCTCAGGGCAGCAGGACGAGCAGTACTTC	CASSLTSGQQDEQYF
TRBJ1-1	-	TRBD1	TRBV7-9	TGTGCCAGCAGCTACTGGACAGGGGAGGCTTTCTTT	CASSYWTGEAFF
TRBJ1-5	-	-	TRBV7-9	TGTGCCAGCAGCTTTACCCACAACGGGCCCCAGCATTTT	CASSFTHNGPQHF
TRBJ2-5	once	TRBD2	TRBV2	TGTGCCAGCAGTGATGTGGGAGCGGGGAGCCAAGAGACCCAGTACTTC	CASSDVGAGSQETQYF
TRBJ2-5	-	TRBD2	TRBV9	TGTGCCAGCAGCGTAGCTACGAGCGGGGGGGACCAAGAGACCCAGTACTTC	CASSVATSGGDQETQYF
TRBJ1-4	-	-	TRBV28	TGTGCCAGCAGTTTAGGGGGTGCAACTAATGAAAAACTGTTTTTT	CASSLGGATNEKLFF
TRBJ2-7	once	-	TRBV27	TGTGCCAGCAGCTCGGGGGGGACAGTTTACTCCTACGAGCAGTACTTC	CASSSGGTVYSYEQYF
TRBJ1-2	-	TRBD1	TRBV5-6	TGTGCCAGCAGCTTGGAAGGGAGGGACAGCGACCTCTATGGCTACACCTTC	CASSLEGRDSDLYGYTF
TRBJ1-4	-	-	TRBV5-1	TGCGCCAGCGGCCAAGGGGATGAAAAACTGTTTTTT	CASGQGDEKLFF